The TCR beta chain under discussion was sequenced for a study of post-analysis software for immune sequencing data. Study-wide points: Five TRBV segments, including TRBV5-6, TRBV5-1 and TRBV20-1, were more frequent in patients than controls.

Incorporated into the TCR beta cDNA libraries were unique molecular identifiers, which served to reduce PCR and sequencing biases. One entry per CDR3 protein, called by TCRdb with MiXCR from the PCR reads. The sample contains 400,000 to 500,000 distinct CDR3 sequences, less than 40% of which appear only once. The CDR3 contains 16 residues. V dropped 4 bases and J dropped 13 bases, with 28 bases sitting between them. Comment on this clonotype: No antigen is known for it.

The specimen sequenced was blood. The chain employs TRBV12-3 or TRBV12-4 and TRBJ1-2, with D possibly TRBD1 on 5 matching bases. The receptor's source is a girl aged 2-9 years with multiple sclerosis. The CDR3 coding sequence is TGTGCCAGCAGTTATGCCGAGACAGTCGAAGGCGTAACTCGCACCTTC. Its protein is CASSYAETVEGVTRTF.